This TCR beta chain was found in a study of T cells after yellow fever vaccination. Study-wide results and limits: Only a minor proportion of clonotypes was detected across both CD4 and CD8 compartments.

TCRdb itself ran the 5' RACE reads through MiXCR, one entry per CDR3 protein. The repertoire has 500,000 to 550,000 distinct CDR3 sequences, 21% of them found once; the top ten carry roughly 16%. A remark on this clonotype: No antigen is known for it.

The CDR3 length is 16 residues. With 1 base removed from V and 8 bases from J, the gap between germline ends came to 17 bases. In germline, CDR1 is SGHAT, CDR2 FQNNGV. The material was PBMCs, obtained more than 20 days after the first yellow fever vaccination. The J gene is TRBJ1-4, the V gene TRBV11-2; a possible D gene is TRBD1 (6 bases). The receptor comes from a man aged 18 to 30 who received the YFV17D yellow fever vaccine. CDR3 in amino acids: CASSLGIPGTTEKLFF. The CDR3 DNA follows: TGTGCCAGCAGCTTAGGAATTCCCGGGACAACCGAAAAACTGTTTTTT.